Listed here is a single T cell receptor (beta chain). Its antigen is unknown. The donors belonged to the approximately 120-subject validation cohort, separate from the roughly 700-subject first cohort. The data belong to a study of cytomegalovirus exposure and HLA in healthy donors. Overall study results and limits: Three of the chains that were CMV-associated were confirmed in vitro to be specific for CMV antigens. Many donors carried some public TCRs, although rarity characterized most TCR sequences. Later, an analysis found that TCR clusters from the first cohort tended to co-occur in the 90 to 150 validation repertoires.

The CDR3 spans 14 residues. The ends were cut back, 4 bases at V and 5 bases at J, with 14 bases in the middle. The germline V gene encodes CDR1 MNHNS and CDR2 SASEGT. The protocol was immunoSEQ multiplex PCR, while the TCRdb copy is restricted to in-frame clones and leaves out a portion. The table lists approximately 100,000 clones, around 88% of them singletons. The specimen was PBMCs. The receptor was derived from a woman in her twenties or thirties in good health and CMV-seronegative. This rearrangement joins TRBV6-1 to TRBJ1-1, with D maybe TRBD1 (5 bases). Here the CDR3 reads CASSGGIRATEAFF. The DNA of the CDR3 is TGTGCCAGCAGTGGGGGCATAAGAGCGACTGAAGCTTTCTTT.